This passage covers 16 T cell receptor beta chains from one sample sequenced in a study of T-cell memory formation after mild COVID-19. TCRdb re-derived calls from the 5' RACE reads in MiXCR, one entry per CDR3 protein. The table includes about 440,000 distinct CDR3 sequences, 15% to 20% detected once. Source material: PBMCs or a T cell subset sorted from them (not recorded which). These receptors were taken from an adult woman who had mild COVID-19 (a few samples of this study predate the infection). Cell type and time point are not known.

The rearrangement joins TRBV20-1 to TRBJ1-4; D may be TRBD1 (5 bases). This CDR3 spans 17 amino acids. V was cut by 5 bases and J by 0 bases, with 19 bases left in between. The germline CDR1 and CDR2 sequences are DFQATT and SNEGSKA (reference sequence). The CDR3 region is CSALIQPQGATNEKLFF. The CDR3 DNA follows: TGCAGTGCTCTAATTCAACCTCAGGGAGCAACTAATGAAAAACTGTTTTTT.

This clonotype was picked up a small number of times. V usage is TRBV19 and J usage is TRBJ2-1; D gene uncertain. V lost 5 bases and J lost 5, with 7 bases in between. This CDR3 comprises 12 residues. Germline V gene lookup returns CDR1 LNHDA and CDR2 SQIVND (reference sequence). CDR3 in amino acids: CASSPTHNEQFF. In DNA, the CDR3 is TGTGCCAGTAGTCCGACCCACAATGAGCAGTTCTTC.

The table lists this clonotype with a few counts. The rearrangement joins TRBV14 to TRBJ2-4, with 8 nucleotides matching TRBD1. This CDR3 is 12 amino acids long. CDR1 and CDR2 (germline): SGHDN, FVKESK. V dropped 9 bases and J dropped 10; count of bases not matched to a gene: 8. The CDR3 DNA reads TGTGCCAGTGGGACAGGAGAACGGATTCAGTACTTC. It encodes CASGTGERIQYF.

This clonotype has only a few counts. The chain uses TRBV5-1 and TRBJ2-1; D gene unclear. The CDR3 extends over 16 amino acids. Deletions cut 0 bases from V and 6 bases from J, with 16 bases between. The V gene's germline CDR1 is SGHRS and CDR2 YFSETQ. The CDR3 is CASSLDQAVTRNEQFF. The CDR3 DNA is TGCGCCAGCAGCTTGGATCAGGCAGTGACTCGCAATGAGCAGTTCTTC.

This clonotype was counted ten times or more. The gene calls are TRBV4-1 and TRBJ2-1; 10 positions agree with TRBD2. V lost 0 bases to trimming and J lost 5 bases; unmatched junction nucleotides: 4. The germline V gene encodes CDR1 MGHRA and CDR2 YSYEKL. The CDR3 spans 16 residues. The CDR3 bases are TGCGCCAGCAGCCAAGATCTTACTAGCGGGAACAATGAGCAGTTCTTC. Amino acid sequence: CASSQDLTSGNNEQFF.

This chain links TRBV7-9 with TRBJ2-7, with 8 bases lining up with TRBD1. The germline CDR1 and CDR2 sequences are SEHNR and FQNEAQ (reference sequence). The CDR3 extends over 16 amino acids. The J segment lost 1 base and the V segment lost 1 base, leaving 6 bases of the junction unmatched. The CDR3 nucleotides read TGTGCCAGCAGCTTAGGAGGGGACAGGAATTCCTACGAGCAGTACTTC. Amino acid sequence: CASSLGGDRNSYEQYF.

This clonotype appeared a few times. This chain joins TRBV3-1 and TRBJ2-1; 13 nucleotides line up with TRBD2. Trimming took 5 bases from V and 8 from J; bases not matched to a gene: 6. The CDR3 runs 15 residues. CDR1 is LGHDT, CDR2 YNNKEL, per germline (reference sequence). The chain's CDR3 is CASSVPGTSGDEQFF. In DNA form, the CDR3 reads TGTGCCAGCAGCGTCCCCGGGACTAGCGGGGATGAGCAGTTCTTC.

The V call is TRBV20-1, the J call TRBJ2-4; TRBD2 agrees at 13 bases. The CDR3 is 16 residues long. V shed 7 bases, J shed 0 bases, and the junction held 6 bases outside the gene matches. The V gene's germline CDR1 is DFQATT and CDR2 SNEGSKA (reference sequence). CDR3 sequence reads: CSGTSGGAIAKNIQYF. CDR3 coding DNA: TGCAGTGGTACTAGCGGGGGGGCGATAGCCAAAAACATTCAGTACTTC.

This chain links TRBV18 with TRBJ2-1; D unclear. The CDR3 has 16 residues. V lost 2 bases and J lost 2, with 13 bases in between. The germline V gene encodes CDR1 KGHSH and CDR2 LQKENI. The CDR3 loop reads CASSPIGPNPYNEQFF. CDR3 nucleotides: TGTGCCAGCTCACCAATTGGGCCAAATCCCTACAATGAGCAGTTCTTC.

This clonotype has a handful of counts. This chain links TRBV9 with TRBJ1-1; D gene uncertain. CDR3 size: 14 residues. Germline assignment: CDR1 SGDLS and CDR2 YYNGEE. Between the trimmed V and J ends, which lost 4 bases and 1 base, there was a span of 11 bases. The CDR3 here is CASSLTMGNTEAFF. The CDR3 DNA follows: TGTGCCAGCAGCCTAACGATGGGGAACACTGAAGCTTTCTTT.

The chain uses TRBV9 and TRBJ2-3; no reliable D call. Germline V gene lookup returns CDR1 SGDLS and CDR2 YYNGEE. Trimming shortened V by 0 bases and J by 3 bases, and 8 bases separated the two germline ends. The CDR3 is 14 amino acids. CDR3 DNA sequence: TGTGCCAGCAGCGTAGGGCACTTGACAGATACGCAGTATTTT. As protein: CASSVGHLTDTQYF.

The V and J genes are TRBV5-1 and TRBJ2-3; weak D call: TRBD2 (5 bases). The V and J ends lost 4 bases and 0 bases respectively, with 15 bases between them. The CDR3 extends over 16 amino acids. Germline values: CDR1 SGHRS, CDR2 YFSETQ. CDR3 sequence (DNA): TGCGCCAGCAGCCTTGTCCTAGCTGCTAGCACAGATACGCAGTATTTT. It translates to CASSLVLAASTDTQYF.

This clonotype was seen more than once but under ten times. The J gene is TRBJ2-6, the V gene TRBV7-9; D may be TRBD2 (5 bases). There are 15 residues in the CDR3. The V gene's germline CDR1 is SEHNR and CDR2 FQNEAQ (reference sequence). V lost 1 base and J 6 bases, leaving 10 bases between the germline ends. DNA for the CDR3: TGTGCCAGCAGCTTAGGGTTGGGAGCGGCCAACGTCCTGACTTTC. Protein product: CASSLGLGAANVLTF.

This clonotype was seen only a few times. The chain carries TRBV29-1 and TRBJ2-3; D perhaps matches TRBD1 (5 bases). With 7 bases removed from V and 1 base from J, the gap between germline ends came to 15 bases. CDR1 SQVTM and CDR2 ANQGSEA come from the germline V gene. This CDR3 spans 14 amino acids. As DNA, the CDR3 is TGCAGCGCCGACGGACAAAAGGGCACAGATACGCAGTATTTT. This encodes CSADGQKGTDTQYF.

The V gene is TRBV7-9, the J gene TRBJ2-7; 10 bases match TRBD1. The CDR3 is 16 residues long. V shed 8 bases and J 3 bases; nucleotides not matched to a gene: 13. The germline gives CDR1 SEHNR, CDR2 FQNEAQ (reference sequence). The chain's CDR3 is CASDNRTGTGDYEQYF. CDR3 DNA: TGTGCCAGCGACAATCGAACCGGGACAGGGGACTACGAGCAGTACTTC.

The gene calls are TRBV20-1 and TRBJ1-2; D not resolved. V was cut by 8 bases and J by 4 bases, with 17 bases left in between. The CDR3 is 13 residues long. Per the germline V gene, CDR1 is DFQATT and CDR2 is SNEGSKA (reference sequence). The CDR3 bases are TGCAGTCCCCTGTCGGAGTGGGCCTATGGCTACACCTTC. Translation: CSPLSEWAYGYTF.